This paragraph covers one T cell receptor beta chain sequence. In the original processing: Quantification of nucleated cells was approximated via reference gene primer amplification. Libraries were prepared by immunoSEQ multiplex PCR; TCRdb keeps only in-frame clonotypes and omits some of them. The V and J calls and clone size come from that table; D and trimming were worked out from the DNA. The table lists 45,000 to 50,000 clones, around 80% of them singletons. The record originates from a study of blood T cell repertoires in COVID-19. At the level of the study: Nucleic acid was either cDNA or gDNA, and it came from T cells, B-cell-depleted T cells, or PBMCs.

Germline V gives CDR1 WNHNN, CDR2 SYGVQD (reference sequence). The CDR3 length is 13 residues. Losses at the gene ends were 5 bases for V and 5 bases for J; bases not matched to a gene: 4. This chain connects TRBV10-1 to TRBJ2-7; TRBD1 matches at 9 bases. The sequenced sample was peripheral blood. The receptor's source is a man older than 75 in a cohort sampled during active COVID-19. The chain's CDR3 is CASSHRDRDEQYF. The CDR3 bases are TGCGCCAGCAGTCACCGGGACAGGGACGAGCAGTACTTC.